The source of this T cell receptor beta chain is a study of blood T cell repertoires in COVID-19. Per the study methods: For nucleated cells, counts were estimated from reference gene primer amplification. Clones were sequenced by immunoSEQ multiplex PCR, and TCRdb holds only the in-frame ones, with some missing. The DNA was the basis for D and trimming; V, J and clone size are from that table. The data show approximately 230,000 clones, about 79% seen once. Deletions cut 11 bases from V and 8 bases from J, with 22 bases between. The CDR3 has 14 residues. Germline assignment: CDR1 MDHEN and CDR2 SYDVKM.

The chain recombines TRBV28 with TRBJ2-1; maybe TRBD2 (7 bases). What was sequenced was peripheral blood. The receptor was derived from a man of 80 years or more with acute or convalescent COVID-19. As DNA, the CDR3 is TGTGCCGGGTCGGCGGGGGACATTAGGCATGAGCAGTTCTTC. As protein: CAGSAGDIRHEQFF.